This note documents a single TCR beta chain sequence. The sample belongs to a study of control samples from healthy donors and cancer patients. Trimming removed 2 bases from V and 1 base from J, with 5 bases in between. There are 13 residues in the CDR3. Per germline, CDR1 LGHNA and CDR2 YNFKEQ. Profiled with immunoSEQ multiplex PCR; TCRdb holds only in-frame clones, not every one. The profile shows roughly 190,000 clones, about nine tenths of them singletons. The source of this sequence is a woman aged 25 to 39 in good health. V is TRBV4-2 and J is TRBJ1-1; D unresolved. Sequencing was done on a sample of blood. The CDR3 reads CASSQTENTEAFF. CDR3 in DNA: TGTGCCAGCAGCCAAACAGAGAACACTGAAGCTTTCTTT.